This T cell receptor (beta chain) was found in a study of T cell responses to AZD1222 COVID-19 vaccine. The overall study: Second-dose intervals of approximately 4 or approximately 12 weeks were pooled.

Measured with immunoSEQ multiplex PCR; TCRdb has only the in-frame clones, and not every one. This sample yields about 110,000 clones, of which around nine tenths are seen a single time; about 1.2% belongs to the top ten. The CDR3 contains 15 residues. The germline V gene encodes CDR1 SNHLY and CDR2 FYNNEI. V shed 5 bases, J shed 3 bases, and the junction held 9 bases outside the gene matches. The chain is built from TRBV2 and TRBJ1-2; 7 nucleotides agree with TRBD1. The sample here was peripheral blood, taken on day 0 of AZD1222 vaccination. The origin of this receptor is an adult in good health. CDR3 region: CASSTRQGGDYGYTF. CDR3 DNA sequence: TGTGCCAGCAGTACCAGACAGGGCGGGGACTATGGCTACACCTTC.